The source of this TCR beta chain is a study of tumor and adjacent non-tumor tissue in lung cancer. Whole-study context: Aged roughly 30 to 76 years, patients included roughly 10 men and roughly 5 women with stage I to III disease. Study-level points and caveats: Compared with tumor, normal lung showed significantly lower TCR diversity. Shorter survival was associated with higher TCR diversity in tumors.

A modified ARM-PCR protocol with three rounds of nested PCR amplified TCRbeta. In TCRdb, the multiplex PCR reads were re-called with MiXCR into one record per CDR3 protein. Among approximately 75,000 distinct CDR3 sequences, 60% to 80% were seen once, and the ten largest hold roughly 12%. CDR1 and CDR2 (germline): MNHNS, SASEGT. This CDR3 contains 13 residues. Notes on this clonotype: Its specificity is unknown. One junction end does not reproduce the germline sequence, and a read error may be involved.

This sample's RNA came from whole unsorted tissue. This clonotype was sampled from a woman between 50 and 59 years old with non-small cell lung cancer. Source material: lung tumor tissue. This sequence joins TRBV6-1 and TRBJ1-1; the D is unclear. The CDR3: CANSEGMYTEAFF. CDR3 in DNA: TGTGCCAACAGTGAGGGAATGTACACTGAAGCTTTCTTT.